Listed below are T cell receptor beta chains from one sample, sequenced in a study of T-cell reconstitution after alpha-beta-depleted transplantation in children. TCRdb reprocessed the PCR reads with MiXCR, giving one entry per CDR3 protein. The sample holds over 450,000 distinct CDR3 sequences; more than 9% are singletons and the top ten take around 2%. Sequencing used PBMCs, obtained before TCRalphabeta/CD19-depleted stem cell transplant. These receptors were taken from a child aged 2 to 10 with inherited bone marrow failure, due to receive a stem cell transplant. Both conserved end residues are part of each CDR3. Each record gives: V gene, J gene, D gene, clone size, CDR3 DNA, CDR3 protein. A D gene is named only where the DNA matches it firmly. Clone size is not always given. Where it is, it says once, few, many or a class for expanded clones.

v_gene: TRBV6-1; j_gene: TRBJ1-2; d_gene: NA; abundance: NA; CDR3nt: TGTGCCAGCAGTAAACAGGCCACTAACTATGGCTACACCTTC; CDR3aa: CASSKQATNYGYTF
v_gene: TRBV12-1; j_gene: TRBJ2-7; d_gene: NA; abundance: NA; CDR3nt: TGTGCCAGCAGCTCCGCGCTCCGCTCGGACGAGCAGTACTTC; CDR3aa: CASSSALRSDEQYF
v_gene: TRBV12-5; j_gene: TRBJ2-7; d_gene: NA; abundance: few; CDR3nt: TGTGCTAGTGGTTTGAAGCGGACACAATACGAGCAGTACTTC; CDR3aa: CASGLKRTQYEQYF
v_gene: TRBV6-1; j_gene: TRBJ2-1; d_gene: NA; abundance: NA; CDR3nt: TGTGCCAGCAGCACCTTCTCCTACAATGAGCAGTTCTTC; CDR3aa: CASSTFSYNEQFF
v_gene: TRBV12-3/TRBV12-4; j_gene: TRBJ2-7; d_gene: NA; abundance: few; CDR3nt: TGTGCCAGCAGTTCCCATGGCGAGCAGTACTTC; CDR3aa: CASSSHGEQYF
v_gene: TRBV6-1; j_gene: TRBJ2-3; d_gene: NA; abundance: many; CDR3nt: TGTGCCAGCAGTGCCAAATTCCCGGATACGCAGTATTTT; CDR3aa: CASSAKFPDTQYF
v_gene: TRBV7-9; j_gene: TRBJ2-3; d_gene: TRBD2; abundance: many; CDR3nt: TGTGCCAGCAGCTCCTCAGCGGGAGGGGAAACAGATACGCAGTATTTT; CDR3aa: CASSSSAGGETDTQYF
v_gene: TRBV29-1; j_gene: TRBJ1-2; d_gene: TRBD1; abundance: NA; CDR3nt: TGCAGCGCGCGGACAGGGAAGGACTATGGCTACACCTTC; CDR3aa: CSARTGKDYGYTF
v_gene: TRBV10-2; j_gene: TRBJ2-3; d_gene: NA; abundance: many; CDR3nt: TGCGCCAGCAGTGACTGCTGCACAGATACGCAGTATTTT; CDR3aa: CASSDCCTDTQYF
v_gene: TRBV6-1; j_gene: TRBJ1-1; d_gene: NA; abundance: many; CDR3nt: TGTGCCAGCAGTGATTGGGGGACTGAAGCTTTCTTT; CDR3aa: CASSDWGTEAFF
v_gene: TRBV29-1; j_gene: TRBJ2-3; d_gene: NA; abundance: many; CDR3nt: TGCAGCGTTGAACGGTCGGCAGGGGTTATCGGGCAGTATTTT; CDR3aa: CSVERSAGVIGQYF
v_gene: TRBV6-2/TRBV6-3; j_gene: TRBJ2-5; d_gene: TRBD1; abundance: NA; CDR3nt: TGTGCCAGCAGTTCCACATTGGGACAGGGTGGAGAGACCCAGTACTTC; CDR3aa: CASSSTLGQGGETQYF
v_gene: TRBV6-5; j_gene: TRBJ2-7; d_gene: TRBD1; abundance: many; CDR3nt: TGTGCCAGCAGTTACTCATCCGGGACAGGCCGCTACGAGCAGTACTTC; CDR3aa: CASSYSSGTGRYEQYF
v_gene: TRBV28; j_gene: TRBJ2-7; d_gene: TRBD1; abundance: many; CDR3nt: TGTGCCAGCAGAAGGACAGGGGGGACCTACGAGCAGTACTTC; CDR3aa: CASRRTGGTYEQYF
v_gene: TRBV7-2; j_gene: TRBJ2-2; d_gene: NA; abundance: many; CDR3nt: TGTGCCAGCAGCTTCCAGACCACCGGGGAGCTGTTTTTT; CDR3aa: CASSFQTTGELFF
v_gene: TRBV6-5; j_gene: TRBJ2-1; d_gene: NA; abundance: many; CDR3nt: TGTGCCAGCAGTTCGCCTTTTCAGGGCGTCCCTTACGGTGAGCAGTTCTTC; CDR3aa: CASSSPFQGVPYGEQFF
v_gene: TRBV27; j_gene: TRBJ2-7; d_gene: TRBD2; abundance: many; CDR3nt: TGTGCCAGCAGTTGGGGAGGGCGAAGGTCCTACGAGCAGTACTTC; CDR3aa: CASSWGGRRSYEQYF
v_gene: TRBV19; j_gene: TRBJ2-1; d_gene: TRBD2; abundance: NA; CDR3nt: TGTGCCGGTAGTTTCAGTACTAGCGGATACAATGAGCAGTTCTTC; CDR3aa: CAGSFSTSGYNEQFF
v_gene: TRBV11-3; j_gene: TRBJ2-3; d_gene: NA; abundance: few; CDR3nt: TGTGCCAGCAGCTTAATGGGGGGCGCAGATACGCAGTATTTT; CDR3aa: CASSLMGGADTQYF
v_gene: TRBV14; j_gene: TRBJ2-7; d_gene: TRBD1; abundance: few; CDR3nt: TGTGCCAGCAGCCGAACGGGACAGGGTCTCGAGCAGTACTTC; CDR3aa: CASSRTGQGLEQYF
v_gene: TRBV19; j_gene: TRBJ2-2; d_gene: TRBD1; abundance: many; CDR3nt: TGTGCCAGTATAAGGCGGGCAGGGGGCTTCGCGAACACCGGGGAGCTGTTTTTT; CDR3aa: CASIRRAGGFANTGELFF
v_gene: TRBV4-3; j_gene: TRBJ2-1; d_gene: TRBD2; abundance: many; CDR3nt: TGCGCCAGCAGCCAATTTCTAGCGGGAGGGGGCTACAATGAGCAGTTCTTC; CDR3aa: CASSQFLAGGGYNEQFF
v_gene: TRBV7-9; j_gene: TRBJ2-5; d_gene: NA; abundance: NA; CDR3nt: TGTGCCAGCAGCCCCCCGATTCAGGGGCCACCTTCTGAGACCCAGTACTTC; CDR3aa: CASSPPIQGPPSETQYF
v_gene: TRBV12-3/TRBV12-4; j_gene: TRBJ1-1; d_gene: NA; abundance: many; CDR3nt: TGTGCCAGCAGTTTCGCTTTTGCCAGGGGCCCCAACACTGAAGCTTTCTTT; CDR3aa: CASSFAFARGPNTEAFF
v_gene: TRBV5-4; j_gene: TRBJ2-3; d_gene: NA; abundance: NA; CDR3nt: TGTGCCAGCAGCTTACCGCGTGGGAGCAGAGATACGCAGTATTTT; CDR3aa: CASSLPRGSRDTQYF
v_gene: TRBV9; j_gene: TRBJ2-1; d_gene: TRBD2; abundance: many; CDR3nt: TGTGCCAGCAGCGTAGTCTCTAGCGGGAGGGTGAATGAGCAGTTCTTC; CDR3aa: CASSVVSSGRVNEQFF
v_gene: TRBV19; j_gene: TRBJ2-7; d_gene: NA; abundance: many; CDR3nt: TGTGCCAGTAGTATGGGTACTGGGGATGAGCAGTACTTC; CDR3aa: CASSMGTGDEQYF
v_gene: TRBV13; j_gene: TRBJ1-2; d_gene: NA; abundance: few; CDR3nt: TGTGCCAGCAGCTTAGCTCAGGATATCTATGGCTACACCTTC; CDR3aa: CASSLAQDIYGYTF
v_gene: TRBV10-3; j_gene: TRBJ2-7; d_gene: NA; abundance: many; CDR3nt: TGTGCCATCAGTGAGTCGGCGGTCAGCTCCTACGAGCAGTACTTC; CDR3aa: CAISESAVSSYEQYF
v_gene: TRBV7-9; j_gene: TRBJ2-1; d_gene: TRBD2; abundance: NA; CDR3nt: TGTGCCAGCAGCTACTCGGGACTAGCGGGAGACAATGAGCAGTTCTTC; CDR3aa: CASSYSGLAGDNEQFF
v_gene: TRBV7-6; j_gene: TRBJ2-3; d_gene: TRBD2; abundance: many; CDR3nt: TGTGCCAGCAGCTTAGTTCTAGCGGGAGCTCAAGATACGCAGTATTTT; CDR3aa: CASSLVLAGAQDTQYF
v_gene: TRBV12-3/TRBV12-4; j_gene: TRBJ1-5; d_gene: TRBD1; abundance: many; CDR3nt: TGTGCCAGCAGATCCAACTCCGGGACAGGTGGTCAGCCCCAGCATTTT; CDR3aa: CASRSNSGTGGQPQHF
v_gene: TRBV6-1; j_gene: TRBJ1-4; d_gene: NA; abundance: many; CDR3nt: TGTGCCAGCAGTCGGGTCGTGGGGGTAAAACTGTTTTTT; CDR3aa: CASSRVVGVKLFF
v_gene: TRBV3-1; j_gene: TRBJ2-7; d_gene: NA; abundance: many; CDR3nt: TGTGCCAGCAGCTTACCTGGGGCCTACGAGCAGTACTTC; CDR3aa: CASSLPGAYEQYF
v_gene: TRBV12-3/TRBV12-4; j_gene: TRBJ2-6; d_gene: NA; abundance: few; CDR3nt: TGTGCCAGCAAGACAGATCTCATAAACGTCCTGACTTTC; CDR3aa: CASKTDLINVLTF
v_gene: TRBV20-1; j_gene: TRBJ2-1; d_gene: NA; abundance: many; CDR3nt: TGCAGTGCTAGAGTAAGGAGCGGAATCTCCTACAATGAGCAGTTCTTC; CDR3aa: CSARVRSGISYNEQFF
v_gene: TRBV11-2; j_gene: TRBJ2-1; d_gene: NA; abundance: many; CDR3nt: TGTGCCAGCAGCTTTTTAGTTAAGCGGTTGGGATACAATGAGCAGTTCTTC; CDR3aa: CASSFLVKRLGYNEQFF
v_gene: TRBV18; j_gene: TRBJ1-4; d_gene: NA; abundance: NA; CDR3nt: TGTGCCAGCTCATCGATACACCCAACTAATGAAAAACTGTTTTTT; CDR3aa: CASSSIHPTNEKLFF
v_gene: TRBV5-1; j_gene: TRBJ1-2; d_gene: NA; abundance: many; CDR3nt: TGCGCCAGCAGCTTGGAGACACCGAACTATGGCTACACCTTC; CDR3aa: CASSLETPNYGYTF
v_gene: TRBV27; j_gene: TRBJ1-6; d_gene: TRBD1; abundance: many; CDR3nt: TGTGCCAGCAGTTCCATATACAGGGGGGGGAATTCACCCCTCCACTTT; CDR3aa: CASSSIYRGGNSPLHF
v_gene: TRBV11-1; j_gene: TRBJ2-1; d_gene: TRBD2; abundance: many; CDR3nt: TGTGCCAGCAGCTTTCTCCTGCGGTCGAGCGGGGAGGGTTCCTACAATGAGCAGTTCTTC; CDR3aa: CASSFLLRSSGEGSYNEQFF
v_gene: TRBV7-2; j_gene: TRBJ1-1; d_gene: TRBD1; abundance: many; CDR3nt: TGTGCCAGCAGCTACACCGGGACAGGTTGGGACACTGAAGCTTTCTTT; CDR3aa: CASSYTGTGWDTEAFF
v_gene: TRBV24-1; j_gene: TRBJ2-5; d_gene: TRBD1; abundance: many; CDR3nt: TGTGCCACCAGTGATCCCTTACAGGGGGCGATCCAAGAGACCCAGTACTTC; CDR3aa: CATSDPLQGAIQETQYF
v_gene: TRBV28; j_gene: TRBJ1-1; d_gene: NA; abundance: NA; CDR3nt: TGTGCCAGCAGTTTATGGGGGGGGAACACTGATGCTTTCTTT; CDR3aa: CASSLWGGNTDAFF
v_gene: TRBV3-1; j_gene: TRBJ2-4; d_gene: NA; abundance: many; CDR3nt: TGTGCCAGCAGCCAAGATATGGTAGTCCGACCCATTCAGTACTTC; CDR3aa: CASSQDMVVRPIQYF
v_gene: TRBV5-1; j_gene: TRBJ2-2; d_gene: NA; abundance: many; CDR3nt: TGCGCCAGCAGCCTGATTCCCCGGGTCGGGGAGCTGTTTTTT; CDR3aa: CASSLIPRVGELFF
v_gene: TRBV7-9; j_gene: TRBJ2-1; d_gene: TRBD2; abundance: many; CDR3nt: TGTGCCAGCAGCATCTCCGGGACTAGCGGGAGAAATGAGCAGTTCTTC; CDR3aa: CASSISGTSGRNEQFF
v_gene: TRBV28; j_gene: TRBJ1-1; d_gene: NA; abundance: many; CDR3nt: TGTGCCAGCACCCCCACGGGGGGGAACACTGAAGCTTTCTTT; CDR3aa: CASTPTGGNTEAFF
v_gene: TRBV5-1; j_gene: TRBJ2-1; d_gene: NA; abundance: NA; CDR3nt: TGCGCCAGCAGCTTGGACGGGATTTACTCCTACAATGAGCAGTTCTTC; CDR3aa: CASSLDGIYSYNEQFF
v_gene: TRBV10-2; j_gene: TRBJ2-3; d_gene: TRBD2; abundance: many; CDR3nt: TGCGCCAGCAGTGAGGGCGGGAGGGCCGCCACAGATACGCAGTATTTT; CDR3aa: CASSEGGRAATDTQYF